This section outlines one T cell receptor (beta chain) sequence together with its context. The data originate from a study of blood T cell repertoires in COVID-19. About the study: Acute and convalescent COVID-19 specimens originated in the United States, Italy and Spain. The cDNA or gDNA used as material had been derived from T cells, B-cell-depleted T cells, or PBMCs.

Authors' processing steps: Estimates of nucleated cell counts were drawn from the amplification of reference gene primers. Libraries were prepared by immunoSEQ multiplex PCR; TCRdb keeps only in-frame clonotypes and omits some of them. The V and J calls and clone size are taken from that table; D and trimming were inferred from the DNA. In the table there are over 250,000 clones, about 80% of which are singletons. In germline, CDR1 is MNHEY, CDR2 SMNVEV (reference sequence). The CDR3 contains 15 residues. Unmatched junction bases numbered 5, after V lost 2 bases and J lost 5 bases. The source is a woman of 80 years or more with acute or convalescent COVID-19. This chain connects TRBV27 to TRBJ1-2; 10 nucleotides match TRBD1. Sequencing was performed on peripheral blood. The CDR3 protein is CASSLQGQGPYGYTF. As DNA, the CDR3 is TGTGCCAGCAGTTTACAGGGACAGGGGCCTTATGGCTACACCTTC.